The rows below give T cell receptor beta chains drawn from one sample of a study of naive and memory T cell subsets. Each CDR3 protein is one row after TCRdb ran MiXCR on the UMI-ligation and nested PCR reads. The table includes around 30,000 distinct CDR3 sequences, less than 8.5% detected once. The input for sequencing was skin, taken from a tuberculin skin test site. Every receptor here comes from an adult in good health. CDR3s include the opening cysteine and the closing phenylalanine or tryptophan. The order of the fields is J gene, clone size, D gene, V gene, CDR3 protein, CDR3 DNA. The D gene is left open where the match is weak. A row's size may be missing; if present it is once, few, many or a size class.

>TRBJ2-1|many|NA|TRBV12-3/TRBV12-4
CASTPSGDSYNEQFF
TGTGCCAGCACCCCTTCGGGGGATTCCTACAATGAGCAGTTCTTC
>TRBJ1-2|many|NA|TRBV6-2/TRBV6-3
CASMGQAYGYTF
TGTGCCAGCATGGGGCAGGCCTATGGCTACACCTTC
>TRBJ1-2|NA|NA|TRBV4-1
CASSQRSRVEDGYTF
TGCGCCAGCAGCCAAAGGTCCAGGGTAGAAGATGGCTACACCTTC
>TRBJ2-7|many|TRBD1|TRBV6-6
CASSEGTGSSYEQYF
TGTGCCAGCAGTGAAGGGACAGGGTCCTCCTACGAGCAGTACTTC
>TRBJ1-2|NA|TRBD1|TRBV28
CASSLAGGWYGYTF
TGTGCCAGCAGTTTGGCAGGGGGATGGTATGGCTACACCTTC
>TRBJ2-3|many|NA|TRBV7-6
CASSSGLSTDTQYF
TGTGCCAGCAGCTCCGGACTGAGCACAGATACGCAGTATTTT
>TRBJ1-2|few|TRBD1|TRBV9
CASSMPQGDLDYGYTF
TGTGCCAGCAGCATGCCTCAGGGGGATCTCGACTATGGCTACACCTTC
>TRBJ2-2|few|NA|TRBV12-3/TRBV12-4
CASSSPFGELFF
TGTGCCAGCAGTTCCCCGTTCGGGGAGCTGTTTTTT
>TRBJ2-7|many|TRBD1|TRBV18
CASSPRTGGFYEQYF
TGTGCCAGCTCACCACGGACAGGGGGCTTTTACGAGCAGTACTTC
>TRBJ1-6|many|NA|TRBV7-9
CASSPGRGSYNSPLHF
TGTGCCAGCAGCCCGGGGAGGGGCTCTTATAATTCACCCCTCCACTTT
>TRBJ2-3|many|TRBD2|TRBV28
CASSLGRGGTDTQYF
TGTGCCAGCAGTTTAGGGCGGGGGGGCACAGATACGCAGTATTTT
>TRBJ2-3|many|TRBD2|TRBV5-1
CASSYLGLAGTSTDTQYF
TGCGCCAGCAGCTACTTGGGACTAGCGGGGACTAGCACAGATACGCAGTATTTT
>TRBJ2-1|many|TRBD2|TRBV20-1
CSARDLASGGISNEQFF
TGCAGTGCTAGAGATTTGGCTAGCGGGGGGATTTCGAATGAGCAGTTCTTC
>TRBJ1-4|NA|TRBD1|TRBV2
CASRIGTGAEKLFF
TGTGCCAGCAGGATCGGGACAGGGGCTGAAAAACTGTTTTTT
>TRBJ1-2|few|NA|TRBV7-9
CASSSPFGGYTF
TGTGCCAGCAGCTCCCCCTTTGGAGGCTACACCTTC
>TRBJ2-6|medium-sized|NA|TRBV6-6
CASSYESSGANVLTF
TGTGCCAGCAGTTACGAAAGTTCTGGGGCCAACGTCCTGACTTTC
>TRBJ1-1|NA|TRBD1|TRBV7-9
CASGDPGGSGTEAFF
TGTGCCAGCGGGGACCCAGGGGGCTCGGGAACTGAAGCTTTCTTT
>TRBJ1-6|many|NA|TRBV15
CATSRDRGLDSPLHF
TGTGCCACCAGCAGAGATAGGGGGTTAGATTCACCCCTCCACTTT
>TRBJ1-2|few|NA|TRBV2
CASSEWVGAPYGYTF
TGTGCCAGCAGTGAATGGGTAGGAGCTCCCTATGGCTACACCTTC
>TRBJ1-1|NA|NA|TRBV19
CASILAYEAFF
TGTGCCAGTATTCTCGCCTATGAAGCTTTCTTT
>TRBJ1-1|many|TRBD1|TRBV18
CASSPPGRGMTEAFF
TGTGCCAGCTCACCACCGGGCAGGGGGATGACTGAAGCTTTCTTT
>TRBJ2-1|many|TRBD2|TRBV10-3
CAISEVAGGPNEQFF
TGTGCCATCAGTGAGGTGGCGGGGGGGCCGAATGAGCAGTTCTTC
>TRBJ1-6|few|NA|TRBV6-1
CASSEASYSLHF
TGTGCCAGCAGTGAAGCTTCTTATTCCCTCCACTTT
>TRBJ2-1|many|TRBD2|TRBV20-1
CSANPVGGSGGLSSYNEQFF
TGCAGTGCTAACCCGGTAGGGGGTAGCGGGGGCCTTAGCTCCTACAATGAGCAGTTCTTC
>TRBJ2-5|few|NA|TRBV5-1
CASSLTLKETQYF
TGCGCCAGCAGCTTAACTCTGAAAGAGACCCAGTACTTC
>TRBJ1-2|NA|NA|TRBV7-9
CASSSHPGQNYGDTF
TGTGCCAGCAGCTCTCACCCGGGACAAAACTATGGCGACACCTTC
>TRBJ2-6|NA|NA|TRBV27
CASSNQGYSGANVLTF
TGTGCCAGCAGTAACCAGGGCTACTCTGGGGCCAACGTCCTGACTTTC
>TRBJ2-7|NA|TRBD2|TRBV20-1
CSARGTSGLREQYF
TGCAGTGCTAGAGGGACTAGCGGGCTACGCGAGCAGTACTTC
>TRBJ2-1|few|NA|TRBV12-3/TRBV12-4
CASSPVSMGGSYNEQFF
TGTGCCAGCAGTCCAGTCAGTATGGGGGGCAGCTACAATGAGCAGTTCTTC
>TRBJ2-5|medium-sized|NA|TRBV7-8
CASSKRRGLGQETQYF
TGTGCCAGCAGCAAACGACGGGGGCTCGGTCAAGAGACCCAGTACTTC
>TRBJ1-2|NA|NA|TRBV5-1
CASSHHYDSYGYTF
TGCGCCAGCAGCCACCACTACGACAGCTATGGCTACACCTTC
>TRBJ1-1|many|NA|TRBV27
CASSLSGGAAEAFF
TGTGCCAGCAGTTTATCCGGAGGGGCCGCTGAAGCTTTCTTT
>TRBJ1-1|many|NA|TRBV5-6
CASSLFDRGMNTEAFF
TGTGCCAGCAGCTTGTTTGATCGAGGGATGAACACTGAAGCTTTCTTT
>TRBJ2-1|many|NA|TRBV2
CASSLSGAGFDEQFF
TGTGCCAGCAGTTTGTCGGGGGCTGGTTTCGATGAGCAGTTCTTC
>TRBJ2-7|many|NA|TRBV6-1
CASTPGVYEQYF
TGTGCCAGCACCCCGGGGGTATACGAGCAGTACTTC
>TRBJ2-7|many|NA|TRBV5-1
CASSLGSMTYEQYF
TGCGCCAGCAGCTTGGGGAGTATGACCTACGAGCAGTACTTC
>TRBJ2-6|NA|TRBD1|TRBV20-1
CSARDRGLKTGAFGANVLTF
TGCAGTGCTAGAGATCGGGGTCTCAAGACAGGGGCTTTTGGGGCCAACGTCCTGACTTTC
>TRBJ2-3|few|TRBD2|TRBV5-4
CASSYSGASTDTQYF
TGTGCCAGCAGTTATAGCGGGGCAAGCACAGATACGCAGTATTTT
>TRBJ1-4|many|NA|TRBV10-2
CASSEATGQNYEKLFF
TGCGCCAGCAGTGAGGCGACCGGACAGAACTATGAAAAACTGTTTTTT
>TRBJ2-7|once|TRBD1|TRBV14
CASSQIRDRRQEQYF
TGTGCCAGCAGCCAAATCCGGGACAGGAGGCAGGAGCAGTACTTC
>TRBJ1-4|few|TRBD1|TRBV9
CASRGTGDEKLFF
TGTGCCAGCAGGGGAACAGGGGATGAAAAACTGTTTTTT
>TRBJ2-3|many|TRBD2|TRBV11-2
CASSLVAGGLQIGEFDPQYF
TGTGCCAGCAGCTTAGTAGCGGGGGGCCTACAGATAGGGGAGTTTGACCCCCAGTATTTT
>TRBJ2-7|NA|NA|TRBV29-1
CSVEQGSSYEQYF
TGCAGCGTGGAGCAGGGTAGCTCCTACGAGCAGTACTTC
>TRBJ1-1|many|NA|TRBV27
CASSSTAMNTEAFF
TGTGCCAGCAGTTCGACAGCGATGAACACTGAAGCTTTCTTT
>TRBJ1-5|NA|NA|TRBV19
CASSIGVGGNQPQHF
TGTGCCAGTAGTATAGGGGTGGGGGGCAATCAGCCCCAGCATTTT
>TRBJ1-1|few|NA|TRBV2
CASSRGRTEAFF
TGTGCCAGCAGCAGGGGAAGGACTGAAGCTTTCTTT
>TRBJ1-4|many|NA|TRBV3-1
CASSQGREFNVF
TGTGCCAGCAGCCAAGGCCGGGAGTTCAACGTTTTT
>TRBJ1-5|many|TRBD1|TRBV7-2
CASSSYFGTGGAGSNQPQHF
TGTGCCAGCAGCTCGTATTTCGGGACAGGGGGCGCGGGTAGCAATCAGCCCCAGCATTTT